The TCR beta chain under discussion was sequenced for a study of cytomegalovirus exposure and HLA in healthy donors. Overall study: Earlier sequencing of about 200 million T cells yielded 100 million to 120 million unique TCR beta sequences.

V lost 7 bases to trimming and J lost 0 bases, with 21 bases between them. This CDR3 comprises 17 residues. The germline V gene encodes CDR1 MDHEN and CDR2 SYDVKM. 60 Vbeta and 13 Jbeta primers were used in PCR. Sequenced by immunoSEQ multiplex PCR; TCRdb stores in-frame clones only, minus some. The table includes about 91,000 clones, around 89% detected once. Study-wide findings and caveats: Later genetic work tied a missense DCLRE1C variant to beta-chain V and J trimming. The classifier was said to identify cytomegalovirus status with high specificity and sensitivity.

Details on this clone: Its target is not known.

The TCR was taken from a young man in good health and CMV-seronegative. Sample: PBMCs. The chain combines TRBV28 with TRBJ1-2, with D possibly TRBD1 on 5 matching bases. The CDR3 nucleotides are TGTGCCAGCACTCCGGCAGGGATCAATCAAGCTAACTATGGCTACACCTTC. Translated: CASTPAGINQANYGYTF.